This section outlines one T cell receptor (beta chain) sequence together with its context. The data were taken from a study of blood T cell repertoires in COVID-19. Study-level information: T cells, B-cell-depleted T cells, or PBMCs supplied cDNA or gDNA.

The CDR3 extends over 14 amino acids. Germline loops: CDR1 PRHDT, CDR2 FYEKMQ (reference sequence). V was trimmed by 4 bases and J by 4 bases, leaving 10 bases between them. Profiling relied on immunoSEQ multiplex PCR, and the TCRdb table lists in-frame clones only, not all of them. The sample contains over 150,000 clones, roughly four fifths of which appear only once. Sequenced material: peripheral blood. The sequence was obtained from a man aged 80 or over with acute or convalescent COVID-19. J is TRBJ1-4 and V is TRBV13, with no clear D. The CDR3 DNA sequence: TGTGCCAGCAGCTGGGCCGGAAATAATGAAAAACTGTTTTTT. The encoded protein is CASSWAGNNEKLFF.